This T cell receptor (beta chain) originates from a study of PD-1 blockade in classical Hodgkin lymphoma. Looking at the study overall: It was nivolumab at 3 mg/kg, given intravenously every 2 weeks, that patients received. Regarding the study as a whole: Prior to therapy, complete responders displayed diversity much like that of newly diagnosed patients. By cycle point C4D1, TCR diversity had risen significantly in CD4+ cells (but not CD8+ cells).

Per germline, CDR1 KGHSH and CDR2 LQKENI. This CDR3 spans 16 amino acids. V lost 5 bases and J lost 3; bases outside the gene matches: 9. Each patient's relapse followed autologous stem cell transplantation, and brentuximab vedotin exposure varied. Points on this clone: Its cognate antigen is unknown.

The method was immunoSEQ multiplex PCR; TCRdb's version includes in-frame clones alone and lacks a portion of them. The data hold tens of thousands of clones, with about 93% observed a single time. V gene TRBV18 combines with J gene TRBJ2-7, with 11 bases aligning to TRBD2. Sample: peripheral blood mononuclear cells (PBMCs), taken at baseline. This receptor was obtained from a human donor with classical Hodgkin lymphoma. The CDR3 nucleotides are TGTGCCAGCTCATCACTGACTAGCGGGGACAACTACGAGCAGTACTTC. It yields the protein CASSSLTSGDNYEQYF.